The present T cell receptor beta chain was sequenced within a study of shared clonotypes between healthy human individuals. General study findings and limits: Represented diversity, genetic and exposure-history alike, was limited by few donors.

Only Caucasian adults living in Nashville, Tennessee made up the donor group. The CDR3 runs to 13 residues. CDR1 SGDLS and CDR2 YYNGEE come from the germline V gene. The V end lost 5 bases, the J end lost 3 bases, and 12 bases lay between the germline ends. Generated by immunoSEQ multiplex PCR, the TCRdb table keeps only in-frame clones and is missing some. The table lists some 500,000 clones, less than 80% of them singletons. A note on this clone: The antigen is undetermined.

This chain connects TRBV9 to TRBJ2-7; possible D gene TRBD1, 6 bases. The sequence was collected from a woman between 40 and 50 years old in good health. Some clones in this sample may be carry-over from other donors' samples. Sequenced sample: PBMCs. CDR3 nucleotide sequence: TGTGCCAGCAGTACAACAGGGAACTACGAGCAGTACTTC. Translated: CASSTTGNYEQYF. The complete variable domain, with remaining parts taken from reference TRBV9 and TRBJ2-7, reads DSGVTQTPKHLITATGQRVTLRCSPRSGDLSVYWYQQSLDQGLQFLIQYYNGEERAKGNILERFSAQQFPDLHSELNLSSLELGDSALYFCASSTTGNYEQYFGPGTRLTVT.